The present T cell receptor beta chain was sequenced within a study of neurological immune-mediated disorders. The germline V and J ends were trimmed by 0 bases and 4 bases, with 12 bases remaining between them. CDR3 length: 15 amino acids. Germline lookup yields CDR1 SGHRS and CDR2 YFSETQ. Synthesis of cDNA was performed by 5'RACE using 10-nucleotide random UMIs. TCRdb fed the 5' RACE reads into MiXCR, producing one record per CDR3 protein. The sample gives 26,000 or so distinct CDR3 sequences, about 6.2% of which show up once; about 9% is in the top ten. By proportion, this clonotype is medium-sized (0.01 to 0.1%).

The TCR originated in a woman between 50 and 59 years old in good health. Sample: PBMCs. The rearrangement links TRBV5-1 to TRBJ2-3; D ambiguous. CDR3 amino acids: CASSLAGGNADTQYF. CDR3 coding DNA: TGCGCCAGCAGCTTGGCCGGTGGCAACGCAGATACGCAGTATTTT.